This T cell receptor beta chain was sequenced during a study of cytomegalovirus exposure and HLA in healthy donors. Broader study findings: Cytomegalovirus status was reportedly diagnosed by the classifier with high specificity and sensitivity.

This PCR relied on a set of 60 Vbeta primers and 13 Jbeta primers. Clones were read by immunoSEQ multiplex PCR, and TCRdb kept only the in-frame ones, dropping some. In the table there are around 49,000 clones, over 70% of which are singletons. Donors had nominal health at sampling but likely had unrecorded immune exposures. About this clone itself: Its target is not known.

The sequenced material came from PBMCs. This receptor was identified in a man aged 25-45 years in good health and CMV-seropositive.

This CDR3 is CAWYSHTGGEQYF. The CDR3 region has the DNA TGTGCCTGGTATTCCCATACAGGCGGCGAGCAGTACTTC. V and J are TRBV30 and TRBJ2-7, with TRBD1 as a possible D gene (5 bases). The V end was cut by 5 bases, the J end by 6 bases, with 17 bases between. CDR3 size: 13 residues. CDR1 and CDR2 (germline): GTSNPN, SVGIG (reference sequence). Based on the CDR3 plus reference TRBV30 and TRBJ2-7, the full variable domain is SQTIHQWPATLVQPVGSPLSLECTVEGTSNPNLYWYRQAAGRGLQLLFYSVGIGQISSEVPQNLSASRPQDRQFILSSKKLLLSDSGFYLCAWYSHTGGEQYFGPGTRLTVT.